A single sample gave rise to the 3 T cell receptor beta chains below, sequenced in a study of shared clonotypes between healthy human individuals. Sequencing used immunoSEQ multiplex PCR; TCRdb keeps in-frame clones, though not all of them. The sample carries approximately 2,000,000 clones, roughly 92% recorded once. Sequencing input: naive CD4+ T cells from PBMCs. Subset here: CD45RA+ positively selected. The origin of the receptors is a young man in good health. Some clones in this sample may be carry-over from other donors' samples.

This chain connects TRBV4-2 to TRBJ2-7; TRBD2 agrees at 7 bases. The ends lost 4 bases at V and 5 bases at J; junction bases unmatched: 17. This CDR3 has 17 amino acids. Germline V gives CDR1 LGHNA, CDR2 YNFKEQ. The DNA of the CDR3 is TGTGCCAGCAGCCCCTCCTATCTACCGGGAGGATCCGACGAGCAGTACTTC. Amino acids: CASSPSYLPGGSDEQYF.

This chain joins TRBV2 and TRBJ2-7; 7 bases are shared with TRBD1. Losses at the gene ends were 6 bases for V and 9 bases for J; bases not matched to a gene: 5. The CDR3 totals 11 residues. The V gene's germline CDR1 is SNHLY and CDR2 FYNNEI. Here the CDR3 DNA reads TGTGCCAGCAGCGACAGGGCCCGGCAGTACTTC. It specifies CASSDRARQYF.

V gene TRBV7-2 combines with J gene TRBJ2-7, with 9 bases that match TRBD1. Trimming removed 5 bases from V and 3 bases from J; junction bases left unmatched: 11. Per the germline V gene, CDR1 is SGHTA and CDR2 is FQGNSA. The CDR3 runs to 16 residues. The DNA for the CDR3 is TGTGCCAGCAGCCCCAGGGGGGGGACAGGGCGCTACGAGCAGTACTTC. It is translated as CASSPRGGTGRYEQYF.